The 27 T cell receptor beta chains below all came from one sample that was sequenced in a study of CD4+ T cells in melanoma. Measured with immunoSEQ multiplex PCR; TCRdb has only the in-frame clones, and not every one. The sample contains fewer than 150,000 clones, about nine tenths of which appear only once. These receptors came from a human donor with melanoma.

The genes are TRBV6-5 and TRBJ1-2; D is possibly TRBD1 (5 bases). This CDR3 has 15 amino acids. Trimming left V 0 bases short and J 3 bases short, with 11 bases between. CDR1 and CDR2 (germline): MNHEY, SVGAGI. Here the CDR3 reads CASSYSTPGHYGYTF. CDR3 DNA sequence: TGTGCCAGCAGTTACTCTACTCCGGGGCACTATGGCTACACCTTC.

V usage is TRBV19 and J usage is TRBJ1-4; 9 bases match TRBD1. Per the germline V gene, CDR1 is LNHDA and CDR2 is SQIVND (reference sequence). V shed 7 bases, J shed 6 bases, and the junction held 9 bases outside the gene matches. This CDR3 spans 15 amino acids. The DNA of the CDR3 is TGTGCCAGTATCCCGCACGGACAGGGGTATGAAAAACTGTTTTTT. Translation: CASIPHGQGYEKLFF. The full variable domain, completed using reference TRBV19 and TRBJ1-4, is DGGITQSPKYLFRKEGQNVTLSCEQNLNHDAMYWYRQDPGQGLRLIYYSQIVNDFQKGDIAEGYSVSREKKESFPLTVTSAQKNPTAFYLCASIPHGQGYEKLFFGSGTQLSVL.

The chain links TRBV2 to TRBJ2-1, with TRBD2 as a possible D gene (5 bases). The CDR3 spans 14 residues. Deletions cut 3 bases from V and 7 bases from J, with 13 bases between. Germline V gene data show CDR1 as SNHLY and CDR2 as FYNNEI. The CDR3 DNA reads TGTGCCAGCAGTGAGTTTCTCCGGGGAAATGAGCAGTTCTTC. Translated, it gives CASSEFLRGNEQFF.

As DNA, the CDR3 is TGTGCCAGCAGCTTGGAGGGGTCGTACACTGAAGCTTTCTTT. This sequence encodes CASSLEGSYTEAFF. V and J are TRBV7-9 and TRBJ1-1, with D maybe TRBD1 (5 bases). The CDR3 loop spans 14 amino acids. Trimming removed 3 bases from V and 3 bases from J, with 11 bases in between. Germline V CDR1 and CDR2: SEHNR, FQNEAQ (reference sequence).

This chain connects TRBV6-1 to TRBJ1-4; D gene uncertain. Germline lookup yields CDR1 MNHNS and CDR2 SASEGT. CDR3 length: 15 residues. Trimming cost V 2 bases and J 8 bases, with 15 bases left between them. CDR3 residues: CASSERPARREKLFF. The CDR3 DNA follows: TGTGCCAGCAGTGAAAGGCCTGCTAGACGGGAAAAACTGTTTTTT.

V gene TRBV6-6 combines with J gene TRBJ2-7, with 7 bases that match TRBD1. J was trimmed by 5 bases and V by 9 bases; bases with no gene match: 13. Germline-derived CDR1 and CDR2 are MNHNY and SVGAGI (reference sequence). The CDR3 is made up of 14 amino acids. CDR3 sequence (DNA): TGTGCCAGTCGCCTAACGACAGGGAACCACGAGCAGTACTTC. This codes for CASRLTTGNHEQYF.

The chain is built from TRBV19 and TRBJ2-7; D gene unclear. V gave up 3 bases and J gave up 3 bases, with 18 bases separating them. The germline V gene has CDR1 LNHDA and CDR2 SQIVND (reference sequence). This CDR3 is 16 amino acids long. The CDR3 is CASSMSSRLPHYEQYF. The CDR3 region has the DNA TGTGCCAGTAGTATGTCGTCGAGATTGCCACACTACGAGCAGTACTTC.

The rearrangement links TRBV6-5 to TRBJ2-1; tentative D call: TRBD2 (6 bases). Germline CDR1 and CDR2: MNHEY and SVGAGI. V dropped 4 bases and J dropped 4 bases, with 14 bases sitting between them. This CDR3 has 15 residues. As DNA, the CDR3 is TGTGCCAGCAGTTCCGGGGGTTTAGGGTACAATGAGCAGTTCTTC. Its translation: CASSSGGLGYNEQFF.

The chain employs TRBV12-5 and TRBJ2-2; 8 bases match TRBD2. CDR3 size: 14 residues. From germline, CDR1 is LGHNT and CDR2 FRNRAP. V lost 5 bases and J lost 12; bases outside the gene matches: 11. In DNA, the CDR3 is TGTGCTAGTGGTCGTGGGGCCCCGGGGGGGAAGCTGTTTTTT. Amino acids: CASGRGAPGGKLFF.

The chain links TRBV19 to TRBJ1-1; D gene ambiguous. V lost 3 bases and J 9 bases, leaving 14 bases between the germline ends. Germline V gene data show CDR1 as LNHDA and CDR2 as SQIVND (reference sequence). The length of the CDR3 is 13 residues. The CDR3 loop reads CASSIVGSDKAFF. CDR3 coding DNA: TGTGCCAGTAGTATTGTGGGCTCCGACAAAGCTTTCTTT.

The chain employs TRBV14 and TRBJ2-3; no firm D call. V lost 2 bases and J 2 bases, leaving 5 bases between the germline ends. The CDR3 is 13 residues long. The V gene's germline CDR1 is SGHDN and CDR2 FVKESK. The CDR3 sequence is CASSQLNTDTQYF. The DNA for the CDR3 is TGTGCCAGCAGCCAACTTAACACAGATACGCAGTATTTT. The full variable domain, its missing parts supplied by reference TRBV14 and TRBJ2-3, is EAGVTQFPSHSVIEKGQTVTLRCDPISGHDNLYWYRRVMGKEIKFLLHFVKESKQDESGMPNNRFLAERTGGTYSTLKVQPAELEDSGVYFCASSQLNTDTQYFGPGTRLTVL.

The chain recombines TRBV7-8 with TRBJ2-7, with 9 bases aligning to TRBD2. Germline V gene sequence: CDR1 SGHVS, CDR2 FQNEAQ. Unmatched junction bases numbered 6, after V lost 5 bases and J lost 1 base. This CDR3 comprises 15 residues. CDR3 sequence: CASSQGLAQSYEQYF. Written as DNA, the CDR3 is TGTGCCAGCAGCCAAGGACTAGCGCAATCCTACGAGCAGTACTTC. The whole variable domain, filled in from reference TRBV7-8 and TRBJ2-7, reads GAGVSQSPRYKVAKRGQDVALRCDPISGHVSLFWYQQALGQGPEFLTYFQNEAQLDKSGLPSDRFFAERPEGSVSTLKIQRTQQEDSAVYLCASSQGLAQSYEQYFGPGTRLTVT.

The chain links TRBV9 to TRBJ2-2, with D possibly matching TRBD1 (6 bases). V was pared by 4 bases and J by 3 bases, with 19 bases between. Germline CDR1 SGDLS, CDR2 YYNGEE. This CDR3 region has 17 residues. CDR3 coding DNA: TGTGCCAGCAGCTCCCCCCTTCGGACAGTCGACACCGGGGAGCTGTTTTTT. Its translation: CASSSPLRTVDTGELFF.

The rearrangement links TRBV7-3 to TRBJ2-3, with D uncertain. There are 13 residues in the CDR3. Trimming shortened V by 1 base and J by 2 bases, and 4 bases separated the two germline ends. Germline V CDR1 and CDR2: SGHTA, FQGTGA. For the CDR3, the DNA is TGTGCCAGCAGCTTAATGGACACAGATACGCAGTATTTT. This gives the protein CASSLMDTDTQYF.

V is TRBV4-1 and J is TRBJ1-5; the match to TRBD1 covers 9 bases. CDR1 is MGHRA, CDR2 YSYEKL, per germline. This CDR3 region has 15 residues. With 1 base clipped from V and 5 bases from J, the junction kept 3 bases outside the gene matches. The CDR3: CASSQGDRGDQPQHF. CDR3 bases: TGCGCCAGCAGCCAAGGTGACAGGGGGGATCAGCCCCAGCATTTT.

The rearrangement joins TRBV30 to TRBJ2-1, with TRBD2 matching over 7 bases. Germline V gene sequence: CDR1 GTSNPN, CDR2 SVGIG (reference sequence). CDR3 length equals 12 residues. V lost 3 bases and J lost 7; bases outside the gene matches: 3. CDR3 DNA: TGTGCCTGGAGCGGACTAGTAAATGAGCAGTTCTTC. Translating gives CAWSGLVNEQFF.

The chain has TRBV7-9 and TRBJ2-5; the D is unclear. The V end was cut by 2 bases, the J end by 1 base, with 8 bases between. CDR1 SEHNR and CDR2 FQNEAQ come from the germline V gene (reference sequence). This CDR3 spans 14 amino acids. CDR3 amino acids: CASSLRAGQETQYF. For the CDR3, the DNA is TGTGCCAGCAGCTTACGGGCCGGCCAAGAGACCCAGTACTTC.

This clone was recorded only once. V gene TRBV19 combines with J gene TRBJ1-2; D not resolved. Per the germline V gene, CDR1 is LNHDA and CDR2 is SQIVND (reference sequence). CDR3 size: 12 residues. V was shortened by 6 bases and J by 5 bases, with 10 bases between the two germline ends. The CDR3: CASSNGRYGYTF. As DNA, the CDR3 is TGTGCCAGTAGCAATGGGAGATATGGCTACACCTTC.

The J gene is TRBJ2-1, the V gene TRBV6-4; D might be TRBD1 or TRBD2, each matching 5 bases. CDR1 is MRHNA, CDR2 SNTAGT, per germline. The CDR3 loop spans 13 amino acids. Trimming took off 1 base at V and 12 bases at J, with 13 bases between the two ends. The CDR3 DNA is TGTGCCAGCAGTGACTTATGGGGGACGGGGCAGTTCTTC. Its protein product is CASSDLWGTGQFF.

V gene TRBV4-1 combines with J gene TRBJ2-7; D remains ambiguous. Germline V gene sequence: CDR1 MGHRA, CDR2 YSYEKL. Trimming took off 1 base at V and 7 bases at J, with 11 bases between the two ends. This CDR3 has 13 residues. CDR3 DNA: TGCGCCAGCAGCCAAGGTATGGGTTTTGAGCAGTACTTC. This codes for CASSQGMGFEQYF.

CDR3 residues: CASSLAGGEYYEQYF. In DNA, the CDR3 is TGCGCCAGCAGCTTGGCCGGGGGAGAATATTACGAGCAGTACTTC. This chain links TRBV5-1 with TRBJ2-7; D might be TRBD2 (6 bases). CDR1 and CDR2 from the germline V gene are SGHRS and YFSETQ. With 0 bases removed from V and 4 bases from J, the gap between germline ends came to 14 bases. This CDR3 comprises 15 residues.

This chain uses TRBV5-1 with TRBJ2-2, with TRBD2 matching 12 bases. There are 15 residues in the CDR3. Germline-derived CDR1 and CDR2 are SGHRS and YFSETQ. Trimming at V came to 4 bases and at J to 6 bases, leaving 4 bases not matched to a gene. CDR3 sequence: CASSTSGGRAGELFF. The CDR3 coding sequence is TGCGCCAGCAGCACTAGCGGGGGGCGCGCCGGGGAGCTGTTTTTT.

This clone was recorded only once. The chain combines TRBV9 with TRBJ2-7, with 7 bases lining up with TRBD1. V lost 2 bases to trimming and J lost 3 bases; unmatched junction nucleotides: 11. Germline CDR1 is SGDLS and CDR2 is YYNGEE. The CDR3 is made up of 16 amino acids. CDR3 residues: CASSVSGQSSIYEQYF. CDR3 in DNA: TGTGCCAGCAGCGTCTCGGGACAGTCTTCGATCTACGAGCAGTACTTC. The complete variable domain, with remaining parts taken from reference TRBV9 and TRBJ2-7, reads DSGVTQTPKHLITATGQRVTLRCSPRSGDLSVYWYQQSLDQGLQFLIQYYNGEERAKGNILERFSAQQFPDLHSELNLSSLELGDSALYFCASSVSGQSSIYEQYFGPGTRLTVT.

The rearrangement links TRBV6-4 to TRBJ1-1; 9 nucleotides line up with TRBD1. Germline values: CDR1 MRHNA, CDR2 SNTAGT. The CDR3 length is 15 residues. The V gene end was trimmed by 3 bases and the J gene end by 5 bases; junction bases not matched to a gene: 7. The CDR3 loop reads CASSERTGGLTEAFF. The CDR3, as DNA: TGTGCCAGCAGTGAACGAACAGGGGGCTTGACTGAAGCTTTCTTT.

The chain couples TRBV5-1 to TRBJ2-1; no firm D call. This CDR3 region has 15 residues. Trimming took 0 bases from V and 7 from J, leaving 14 bases between them. Germline values: CDR1 SGHRS, CDR2 YFSETQ. As DNA, the CDR3 is TGCGCCAGCAGCTTGGCCCGGGCCGGGCGAAATGAGCAGTTCTTC. This codes for CASSLARAGRNEQFF.

This clone came up once. This chain links TRBV2 with TRBJ1-5; a weak D match, TRBD1 (6 bases). V lost 8 bases, J lost 1 base, and 12 bases lay in between. Germline V lookup: CDR1 SNHLY, CDR2 FYNNEI. CDR3 length: 14 residues. CDR3 amino acids: CASGRDTSNQPQHF. The DNA for the CDR3 is TGTGCCAGCGGCCGGGACACCAGCAATCAGCCCCAGCATTTT.

V is TRBV2 and J is TRBJ2-3; TRBD1 aligns across 10 bases. Germline V gene lookup returns CDR1 SNHLY and CDR2 FYNNEI. J was trimmed by 6 bases and V by 7 bases; bases with no gene match: 4. The CDR3 totals 13 residues. The CDR3: CASKVTGGDTQYF. For the CDR3, the DNA is TGTGCCAGCAAGGTGACAGGGGGCGATACGCAGTATTTT.